These 6 T cell receptor beta chains were all obtained from the same sample, sequenced in a study of PD-1 blockade in mismatch repair-deficient tumors. This table comes from immunoSEQ multiplex PCR, and its TCRdb copy is limited to in-frame clones, with some not included. The repertoire consists of about 79,000 clones, with more than 80% occurring once and the leading ten covering 5% to 6.5%. The sample here was peripheral blood, taken 44 weeks after starting pembrolizumab. These receptors all stem from an adult with mismatch repair-deficient cancer.

CDR3 nucleotide sequence: TGTGCCAGCAGTCGGACAGAGAACACTGAAGCTTTCTTT. This encodes CASSRTENTEAFF. This chain uses TRBV27 with TRBJ1-1; TRBD1 is a possible D gene (6 bases). Looked up from germline, CDR1 is MNHEY and CDR2 is SMNVEV (reference sequence). The CDR3 totals 13 residues. Trimming removed 5 bases from V and 1 base from J, with 8 bases in between.

The chain combines TRBV9 with TRBJ2-5; no reliable D call. This CDR3 region has 14 residues. Germline V gene data show CDR1 as SGDLS and CDR2 as YYNGEE. Trimming stripped 1 base from V and 5 bases from J, with 12 bases between. As DNA, the CDR3 is TGTGCCAGCAGCGTAAACATGGCTGGCGAGACCCAGTACTTC. This encodes CASSVNMAGETQYF. Based on the CDR3 plus reference TRBV9 and TRBJ2-5, the full variable domain is DSGVTQTPKHLITATGQRVTLRCSPRSGDLSVYWYQQSLDQGLQFLIQYYNGEERAKGNILERFSAQQFPDLHSELNLSSLELGDSALYFCASSVNMAGETQYFGPGTRLLVL.

The J gene is TRBJ2-1, the V gene TRBV29-1, with TRBD2 matching over 8 bases. The germline CDR1 and CDR2 sequences are SQVTM and ANQGSEA. The CDR3 has 11 residues. V was clipped by 8 bases and J by 7 bases; unmatched bases: 4. The chain's CDR3 is CSTRGGNEQFF. Written as DNA, the CDR3 is TGCAGCACACGCGGGGGGAATGAGCAGTTCTTC.

This clone was counted a few times. The chain has TRBV5-6 and TRBJ2-7; 10 nucleotides match TRBD1. The CDR3 has 16 residues. Looked up from germline, CDR1 is SGHDT and CDR2 is YYEEEE. V trimming: 2 bases; J trimming: 6 bases; junction bases outside the gene matches: 11. This CDR3 reads CASSFPGTGELSEQYF. In DNA, the CDR3 is TGTGCCAGCAGCTTTCCCGGGACAGGGGAGTTAAGCGAGCAGTACTTC.

The chain combines TRBV19 with TRBJ2-7; 8 bases line up with TRBD1. The CDR3 runs 15 residues. J gave up 3 bases and V 8 bases, and 12 bases lay outside the gene matches. The germline gives CDR1 LNHDA, CDR2 SQIVND (reference sequence). The CDR3: CASRTRDRLNYEQYF. The CDR3 DNA is TGTGCCAGTCGGACCAGGGACAGGTTAAACTACGAGCAGTACTTC.

J is TRBJ2-5 and V is TRBV7-6; tentatively, D is TRBD1 (5 bases). The V end was cut by 5 bases, the J end by 1 base, with 8 bases between. In germline, CDR1 is SGHVS, CDR2 FNYEAQ. The CDR3 extends over 13 amino acids. CDR3 nucleotides: TGTGCCAGCAGCAGGGGAACCCAAGAGACCCAGTACTTC. This encodes CASSRGTQETQYF.